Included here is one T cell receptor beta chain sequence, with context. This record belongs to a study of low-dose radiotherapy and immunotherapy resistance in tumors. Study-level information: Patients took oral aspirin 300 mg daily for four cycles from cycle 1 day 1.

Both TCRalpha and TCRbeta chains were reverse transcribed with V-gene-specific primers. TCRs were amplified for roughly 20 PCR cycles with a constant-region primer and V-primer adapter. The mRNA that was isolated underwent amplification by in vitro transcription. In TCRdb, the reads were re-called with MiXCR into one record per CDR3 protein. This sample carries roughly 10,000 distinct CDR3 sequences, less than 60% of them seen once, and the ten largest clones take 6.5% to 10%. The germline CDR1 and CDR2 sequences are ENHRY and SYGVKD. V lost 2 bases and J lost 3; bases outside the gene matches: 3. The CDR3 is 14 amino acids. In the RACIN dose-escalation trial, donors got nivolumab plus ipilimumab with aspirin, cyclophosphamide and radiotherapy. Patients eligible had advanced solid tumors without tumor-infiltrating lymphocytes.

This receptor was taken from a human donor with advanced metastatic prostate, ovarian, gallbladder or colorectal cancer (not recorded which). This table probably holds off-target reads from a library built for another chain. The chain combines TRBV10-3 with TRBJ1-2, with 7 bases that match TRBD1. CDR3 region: CAISETGQHYGYTF. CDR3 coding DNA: TGTGCCATCAGTGAGACGGGACAGCACTATGGCTACACCTTC.